The entry below gives a single T cell receptor (beta chain) sequence along with its context. This record comes from a study of cytomegalovirus exposure and HLA in healthy donors. PCR primers comprised 60 Vbeta and 13 Jbeta primers. Sequencing was performed with immunoSEQ multiplex PCR; in TCRdb, only in-frame clones are kept and a portion is missing. Here the sample spans about 200,000 clones, roughly 80% being singletons. The CDR3 contains 15 residues. Looked up from germline, CDR1 is MGHDK and CDR2 is SYGVNS. The junction had 7 bases not matched to a gene; V was cut back by 4 bases and J by 5 bases.

The chain couples TRBV25-1 to TRBJ1-2; TRBD1 aligns across 10 bases. Sequencing was carried out using PBMCs. The clonotype comes from a man aged 35 to 55 in good health and CMV-seronegative. As DNA, the CDR3 is TGTGCCAGCAGTGGATGGACAGGGGGAAAATATGGCTACACCTTC. This encodes CASSGWTGGKYGYTF.